Listed below are T cell receptor beta chains from one sample, sequenced in a study of blood T cell repertoires in COVID-19. Only in-frame clones appear in the TCRdb table, and some are missing; sequencing was by immunoSEQ multiplex PCR. The data contain 300,000 to 400,000 clones, 90% of them singletons. Sample: PBMCs or T cells enriched from blood (not recorded which). The receptors come from a man in his sixties who had recovered from COVID-19. The CDR3 runs from the conserved cysteine through the conserved F or W. D genes are given only for firm matches. Size tells how often a clone was seen (once, few, many) or the class of an expanded clone, and some rows leave it out.

J gene: TRBJ1-3; clone size: .; D gene: .; V gene: TRBV7-8; CDR3 DNA: TGTGCCAGCAGCCTCGGGATGGGTAACACCATATATTTT; CDR3 protein: CASSLGMGNTIYF
J gene: TRBJ1-4; clone size: .; D gene: TRBD1; V gene: TRBV30; CDR3 DNA: TGTGCCTGGAGACGGTTAGGACAGGGCGCAACTAATGAAAAACTGTTTTTT; CDR3 protein: CAWRRLGQGATNEKLFF
J gene: TRBJ2-1; clone size: .; D gene: TRBD1; V gene: TRBV5-1; CDR3 DNA: TGCGCCAGCAGCAGGGGGCCCAATGAGCAGTTCTTC; CDR3 protein: CASSRGPNEQFF
J gene: TRBJ1-2; clone size: .; D gene: TRBD1; V gene: TRBV29-1; CDR3 DNA: TGCAGCGTTGCTCAGGGGGCAGAAGGCTACACCTTC; CDR3 protein: CSVAQGAEGYTF
J gene: TRBJ2-7; clone size: .; D gene: .; V gene: TRBV15; CDR3 DNA: TGTGCCACCAGCATCGCCAGGGACTACGAGCAGTACTTC; CDR3 protein: CATSIARDYEQYF
J gene: TRBJ1-1; clone size: few; D gene: .; V gene: TRBV18; CDR3 DNA: TGTGCCAGCTCAGAAGAGGCCAGGGTGCGCACTGAAGCTTTCTTT; CDR3 protein: CASSEEARVRTEAFF
J gene: TRBJ1-6; clone size: .; D gene: TRBD1; V gene: TRBV9; CDR3 DNA: TGTGCCAGCAGCGAGGGGGCTCGATCACCCCTCCACTTT; CDR3 protein: CASSEGARSPLHF
J gene: TRBJ2-1; clone size: .; D gene: TRBD2; V gene: TRBV10-1; CDR3 DNA: TGCGCCAGCAGCGGGACTAGAAATGAGCAGTTCTTC; CDR3 protein: CASSGTRNEQFF
J gene: TRBJ2-1; clone size: .; D gene: TRBD2; V gene: TRBV27; CDR3 DNA: TGTGCCAGCAGTTTGGGACTAGCGGGAGACGAGCAGTTCTTC; CDR3 protein: CASSLGLAGDEQFF
J gene: TRBJ2-5; clone size: .; D gene: TRBD2; V gene: TRBV11-3; CDR3 DNA: TGTGCCAGCAGCTTAGGCCTAGCGGGGGAGCGGTACCAAGAGACCCAGTACTTC; CDR3 protein: CASSLGLAGERYQETQYF
J gene: TRBJ2-2; clone size: .; D gene: TRBD2; V gene: TRBV12-3/TRBV12-4; CDR3 DNA: TGTGCCAGCAGGCTGGGAGGGTCCGGGGAGCTGTTTTTT; CDR3 protein: CASRLGGSGELFF
J gene: TRBJ2-7; clone size: .; D gene: TRBD1; V gene: TRBV7-9; CDR3 DNA: TGTGCCAGCAGCGCTACAGGGGTTGGGGATGGAAACGAGCAGTACTTC; CDR3 protein: CASSATGVGDGNEQYF
J gene: TRBJ1-1; clone size: .; D gene: .; V gene: TRBV3-1/TRBV3-2; CDR3 DNA: TGTGCCAGCAGCCAAGCTAGCAGGGGTCGGGCTTTCTTT; CDR3 protein: CASSQASRGRAFF
J gene: TRBJ1-1; clone size: once; D gene: TRBD1; V gene: TRBV24-1; CDR3 DNA: TGTGCCACCGATAGACAGGGGAGCAGGGACACTGAAGCTTTCTTT; CDR3 protein: CATDRQGSRDTEAFF
J gene: TRBJ2-7; clone size: .; D gene: TRBD2; V gene: TRBV3-1/TRBV3-2; CDR3 DNA: TGTGCCAGCAGCCAAGGGGCTAGCGGGGGTCTCGAGCAGTACTTC; CDR3 protein: CASSQGASGGLEQYF
J gene: TRBJ1-4; clone size: .; D gene: .; V gene: TRBV7-9; CDR3 DNA: TGTGCCAGCAGCCCCCTACGGAGGGCTGAGGGAGAACTGTTTTTT; CDR3 protein: CASSPLRRAEGELFF
J gene: TRBJ2-5; clone size: .; D gene: TRBD2; V gene: TRBV7-3; CDR3 DNA: TGTGCCAGCAGCTTATCTCCGGGGGGGCGAGAGACCCAGTACTTC; CDR3 protein: CASSLSPGGRETQYF
J gene: TRBJ2-7; clone size: few; D gene: .; V gene: TRBV7-2; CDR3 DNA: TGTGCCAGCAGCAACCGACTTTACTACGAGCAGTACTTC; CDR3 protein: CASSNRLYYEQYF
J gene: TRBJ1-5; clone size: once; D gene: .; V gene: TRBV19; CDR3 DNA: TGTGCCAGTAGGATACAGGGATCAGGGCAGCCCCAGCATTTT; CDR3 protein: CASRIQGSGQPQHF
J gene: TRBJ2-7; clone size: .; D gene: TRBD2; V gene: TRBV5-1; CDR3 DNA: TGCGCCAGCAGCGCAACGACTAGCGGGTTTAACTCCTACGAGCAGTACTTC; CDR3 protein: CASSATTSGFNSYEQYF
J gene: TRBJ1-6; clone size: .; D gene: .; V gene: TRBV12-3/TRBV12-4; CDR3 DNA: TGTGCCAGCAGTTCCCCAGGAAATAAGACCCTCCACTTT; CDR3 protein: CASSSPGNKTLHF
J gene: TRBJ1-4; clone size: .; D gene: .; V gene: TRBV15; CDR3 DNA: TGTGCCACCAGCAGAGTGGTTAGGGGTGATGAAAAACTGTTTTTT; CDR3 protein: CATSRVVRGDEKLFF
J gene: TRBJ1-6; clone size: .; D gene: .; V gene: TRBV6-2/TRBV6-3; CDR3 DNA: TGTGCCAGCAGTTACTGGGGCAAAAGAGAAAATTCACCCCTCCACTTT; CDR3 protein: CASSYWGKRENSPLHF
J gene: TRBJ2-1; clone size: .; D gene: TRBD1; V gene: TRBV7-9; CDR3 DNA: TGTGCCAGCAGCACGGATAGACAGGGTCTATGGGGTGAGCAGTTCTTC; CDR3 protein: CASSTDRQGLWGEQFF
J gene: TRBJ1-5; clone size: .; D gene: .; V gene: TRBV19; CDR3 DNA: TGTGCCAGTAGTTCGGGACAATCTGGAGGAGGCAATCAGCCCCAGCATTTT; CDR3 protein: CASSSGQSGGGNQPQHF
J gene: TRBJ2-3; clone size: .; D gene: .; V gene: TRBV3-1/TRBV3-2; CDR3 DNA: TGTGCCAGCAGCCAACTCACAGATACGCAGTATTTT; CDR3 protein: CASSQLTDTQYF
J gene: TRBJ2-5; clone size: .; D gene: .; V gene: TRBV7-9; CDR3 DNA: TGTGCCAGCAGCCACGACAGGCCTTTGGAGACCCAGTACTTC; CDR3 protein: CASSHDRPLETQYF
J gene: TRBJ1-5; clone size: .; D gene: .; V gene: TRBV30; CDR3 DNA: TGTGCCTGGAGTGCAGGGACAACTAATCAGCCCCAGCATTTT; CDR3 protein: CAWSAGTTNQPQHF
J gene: TRBJ1-1; clone size: .; D gene: .; V gene: TRBV5-1; CDR3 DNA: TGCGCCAGCAGCTCGAACAGGAGGGGGGGCACTGAAGCTTTCTTT; CDR3 protein: CASSSNRRGGTEAFF
J gene: TRBJ2-2; clone size: .; D gene: .; V gene: TRBV5-5; CDR3 DNA: TGTGCCAGCAGCTTGCATTTTGTGTCCGGGGAGCTGTTTTTT; CDR3 protein: CASSLHFVSGELFF
J gene: TRBJ1-1; clone size: once; D gene: .; V gene: TRBV6-4; CDR3 DNA: TGTGCCAGCACCACCTGGGAGAGTACTGAAGCTTTCTTT; CDR3 protein: CASTTWESTEAFF
J gene: TRBJ2-1; clone size: .; D gene: TRBD2; V gene: TRBV9; CDR3 DNA: TGTGCCAGCAGCGTAGCGGGGGGACATGAGCAGTTCTTC; CDR3 protein: CASSVAGGHEQFF
J gene: TRBJ1-1; clone size: .; D gene: TRBD1; V gene: TRBV10-3; CDR3 DNA: TGTGCCATGCGACAGGGGGCATTGGACACTGAAGCTTTCTTT; CDR3 protein: CAMRQGALDTEAFF
J gene: TRBJ1-2; clone size: .; D gene: .; V gene: TRBV2; CDR3 DNA: TGTGCCAGCAGTGGGCCCTCATATGGCTACACCTTC; CDR3 protein: CASSGPSYGYTF
J gene: TRBJ1-1; clone size: .; D gene: .; V gene: TRBV15; CDR3 DNA: TGTGCCACCAGCAGTCCCGGACTCGCGAACACTGAAGCTTTCTTT; CDR3 protein: CATSSPGLANTEAFF
J gene: TRBJ1-5; clone size: once; D gene: .; V gene: TRBV16; CDR3 DNA: TGTGCCAGCAGCCCTACAGGACGTGAGCAGCCCCAGCATTTT; CDR3 protein: CASSPTGREQPQHF
J gene: TRBJ1-2; clone size: .; D gene: .; V gene: TRBV5-5; CDR3 DNA: TGTGCCAGCAGCAGAGAACGCGGGACTAACTATGGCTACACCTTC; CDR3 protein: CASSRERGTNYGYTF
J gene: TRBJ2-7; clone size: few; D gene: TRBD2; V gene: TRBV7-3; CDR3 DNA: TGTGCCAGCAGCTTAGGGAGCGGGGTGAGCTCCTACGAGCAGTACTTC; CDR3 protein: CASSLGSGVSSYEQYF
J gene: TRBJ1-6; clone size: .; D gene: .; V gene: TRBV27; CDR3 DNA: TGTGCCAGCAGTTTCGGAGGGGCCACGCCAGGGAGGCCCCTCCACTTT; CDR3 protein: CASSFGGATPGRPLHF
J gene: TRBJ2-2; clone size: .; D gene: .; V gene: TRBV3-1/TRBV3-2; CDR3 DNA: TGTGCCAGCAGCCGGCTCACGACCGGGGAGCTGTTTTTT; CDR3 protein: CASSRLTTGELFF
J gene: TRBJ1-5; clone size: .; D gene: TRBD1; V gene: TRBV7-8; CDR3 DNA: TGTGCCAGCAGCCCGACAGGGGGTATCAATCAGCCCCAGCATTTT; CDR3 protein: CASSPTGGINQPQHF
J gene: TRBJ1-1; clone size: .; D gene: TRBD1; V gene: TRBV7-6; CDR3 DNA: TGTGCCAGCAGCTTGACAGGGGGAGGTACTGAAGCTTTCTTT; CDR3 protein: CASSLTGGGTEAFF
J gene: TRBJ1-1; clone size: .; D gene: TRBD1; V gene: TRBV18; CDR3 DNA: TGTGCCAGCTCAGGGACAGGGCACATGAACACTGAAGCTTTCTTT; CDR3 protein: CASSGTGHMNTEAFF
J gene: TRBJ2-5; clone size: .; D gene: .; V gene: TRBV6-2/TRBV6-3; CDR3 DNA: TGTGCCAGCAGTCGAGCTAGCGTGGGAAGAGAGACCCAGTACTTC; CDR3 protein: CASSRASVGRETQYF
J gene: TRBJ2-4; clone size: .; D gene: TRBD2; V gene: TRBV11-3; CDR3 DNA: TGTGCCAGCAGCTCACCCTCACGAGCGGGAGTTGCCAAAAACATTCAGTACTTC; CDR3 protein: CASSSPSRAGVAKNIQYF
J gene: TRBJ1-5; clone size: .; D gene: .; V gene: TRBV7-2; CDR3 DNA: TGTGCCAGCAGCTTAGTAGCGGGTACGGCTCAGCCCCAGCATTTT; CDR3 protein: CASSLVAGTAQPQHF
J gene: TRBJ1-2; clone size: .; D gene: .; V gene: TRBV28; CDR3 DNA: TGTGCCAGCAGCCCGGGGGGACGGGGCCCGGATGGCTACACCTTC; CDR3 protein: CASSPGGRGPDGYTF
J gene: TRBJ1-3; clone size: .; D gene: .; V gene: TRBV12-3/TRBV12-4; CDR3 DNA: TGTGCCAGCATCTTCACACACGGAAACACCATATATTTT; CDR3 protein: CASIFTHGNTIYF
J gene: TRBJ2-1; clone size: .; D gene: .; V gene: TRBV7-8; CDR3 DNA: TGTGCCAGCAGCTTTGACAGGAGCTCCTACAATGAGCAGTTCTTC; CDR3 protein: CASSFDRSSYNEQFF